This record covers a single T cell receptor (beta chain). Its antigen remains unknown. The conserved phenylalanine or tryptophan is not found at the CDR3 terminus, so this likely reflects a read error. The DNA is omitted, as the CDR3 cannot be located on it reliably, and the CDR3 follows TCRdb's listing. The sample is drawn from a study of T cell responses to AZD1222 COVID-19 vaccine. Study-level results: Reportedly, close to half of spike-specific TCRs are directed against unmutated variant regions. Baseline seropositivity occurred in only a handful of AZD1222 recipients. A mostly white British donor set with more females was recruited, and clonal diversity was possibly underestimated. None of the repertoires were sampled until the peak T cell response had passed.

The CDR3 has 12 amino acids, counting both end residues. Germline V lookup: CDR1 MNHNY, CDR2 SVGAGI (reference sequence). Method: immunoSEQ multiplex PCR; TCRdb's copy keeps in-frame clones and lacks some. The table has roughly 120,000 clones, around 90% seen once. This clonotype was sampled from an adult in good health. The specimen comprised peripheral blood, sampled on day 0 of AZD1222 vaccination. V and J are TRBV6-6 and TRBJ2-7; the table's D call, TRBD2, has no DNA check behind it. The CDR3: CASSPTSGGPSY.